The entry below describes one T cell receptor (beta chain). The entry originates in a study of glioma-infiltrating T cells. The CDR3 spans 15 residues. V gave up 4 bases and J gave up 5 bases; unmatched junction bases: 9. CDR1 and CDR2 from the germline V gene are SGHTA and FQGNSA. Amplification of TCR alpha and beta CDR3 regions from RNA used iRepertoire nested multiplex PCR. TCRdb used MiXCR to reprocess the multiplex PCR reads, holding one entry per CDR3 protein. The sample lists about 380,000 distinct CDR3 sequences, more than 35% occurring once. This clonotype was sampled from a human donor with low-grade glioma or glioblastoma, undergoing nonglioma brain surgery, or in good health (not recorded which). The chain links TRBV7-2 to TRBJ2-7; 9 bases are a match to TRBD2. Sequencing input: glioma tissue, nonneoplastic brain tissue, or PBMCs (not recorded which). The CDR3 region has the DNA TGTGCCAGCAGCTCACAATCCCTAGCGGGAAACGAGCAGTACTTC. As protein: CASSSQSLAGNEQYF.